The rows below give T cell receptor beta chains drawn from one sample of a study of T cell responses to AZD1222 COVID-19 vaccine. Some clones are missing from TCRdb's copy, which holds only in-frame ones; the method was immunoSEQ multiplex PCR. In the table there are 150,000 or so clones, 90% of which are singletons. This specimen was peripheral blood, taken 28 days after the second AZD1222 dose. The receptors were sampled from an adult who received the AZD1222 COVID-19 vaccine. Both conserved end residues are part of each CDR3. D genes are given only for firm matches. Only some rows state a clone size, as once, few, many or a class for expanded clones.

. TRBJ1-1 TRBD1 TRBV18 TGTGCCAGCTCGCTGACAGGGCAGAACACTGAAGCTTTCTTT CASSLTGQNTEAFF
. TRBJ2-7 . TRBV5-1 TGCGCCAGCAGCTTGGCCGGTGAGCTCACCTACGAGCAGTACTTC CASSLAGELTYEQYF
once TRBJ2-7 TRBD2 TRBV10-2 TGCGCCAGGGAAGCTAGCGGGGGGGACACAACCTACGAGCAGTACTTC CAREASGGDTTYEQYF
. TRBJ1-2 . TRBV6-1 TGTGCCAGCAGTGAAAGTGGTAATAACAACTATGGCTACACCTTC CASSESGNNNYGYTF
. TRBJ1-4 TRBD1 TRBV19 TGTGCCAGTAGGCAGGGGGCAACTAATGAAAAACTGTTTTTT CASRQGATNEKLFF
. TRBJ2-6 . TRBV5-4 TGTGCCAGCAGCTTGGCCGCAGGCTTCCTATCTGGGGCCAACGTCCTGACTTTC CASSLAAGFLSGANVLTF
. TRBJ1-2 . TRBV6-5 TGTGCCAGCAGTTACTCAGGAATGCGGGGCTACACCTTC CASSYSGMRGYTF
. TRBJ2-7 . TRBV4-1 TGCGCCAGCAGCCAAGATGGCCCCCCCCCTAGCTACTCCTACGAGCAGTACTTC CASSQDGPPPSYSYEQYF
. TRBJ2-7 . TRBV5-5 TGTGCCAGCAGCTTGAATACGGGAGAGACATACGAGCAGTACTTC CASSLNTGETYEQYF
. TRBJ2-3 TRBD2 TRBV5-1 TGCGCCAGCAGCTCTATACCTAGCGGGGGGCCAGGGGTCACAGATACGCAGTATTTT CASSSIPSGGPGVTDTQYF
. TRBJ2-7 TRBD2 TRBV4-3 TGCGCCAGCAGCCAACCCGGGGGGGGCGAGCAGTACTTC CASSQPGGGEQYF
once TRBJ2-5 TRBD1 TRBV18 TGTGCCAGCTCATCCTACAGGGGGCAAGAGACCCAGTACTTC CASSSYRGQETQYF
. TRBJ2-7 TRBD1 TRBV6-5 TGTGCCAGCAGTTACCAGACAGGGGATGATGGCGAGCAGTACTTC CASSYQTGDDGEQYF
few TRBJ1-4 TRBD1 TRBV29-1 TGCACCCTGCCTGGACTCAACAGGGGAGCGAATGAAAAACTGTTTTTT CTLPGLNRGANEKLFF
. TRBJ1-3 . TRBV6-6 TGTGCCAGCAGTGGGGGAGGCGGGGGAAACACCATATATTTT CASSGGGGGNTIYF